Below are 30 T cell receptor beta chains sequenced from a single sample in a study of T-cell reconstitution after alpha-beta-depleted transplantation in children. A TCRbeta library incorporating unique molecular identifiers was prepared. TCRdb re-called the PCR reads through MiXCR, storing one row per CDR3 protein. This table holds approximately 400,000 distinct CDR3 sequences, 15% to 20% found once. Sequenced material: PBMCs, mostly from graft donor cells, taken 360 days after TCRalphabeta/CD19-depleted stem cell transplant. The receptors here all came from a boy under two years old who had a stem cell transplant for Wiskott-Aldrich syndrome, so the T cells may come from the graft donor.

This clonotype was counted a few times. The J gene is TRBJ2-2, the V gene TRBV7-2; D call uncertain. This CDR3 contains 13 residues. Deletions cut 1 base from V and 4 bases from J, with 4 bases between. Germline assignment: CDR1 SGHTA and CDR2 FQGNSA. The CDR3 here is CASSLELTGELFF. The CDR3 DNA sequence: TGTGCCAGCAGCTTAGAACTCACCGGGGAGCTGTTTTTT.

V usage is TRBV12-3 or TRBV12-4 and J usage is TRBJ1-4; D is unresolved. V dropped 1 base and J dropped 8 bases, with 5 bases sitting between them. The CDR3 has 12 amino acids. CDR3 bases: TGTGCCAGCAGTTTAGTGAGGGAAAAACTGTTTTTT. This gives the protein CASSLVREKLFF.

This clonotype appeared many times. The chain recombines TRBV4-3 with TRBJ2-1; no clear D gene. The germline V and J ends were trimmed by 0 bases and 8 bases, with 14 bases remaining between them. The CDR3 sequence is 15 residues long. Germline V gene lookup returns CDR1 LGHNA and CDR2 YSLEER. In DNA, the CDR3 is TGCGCCAGCAGCCAAGATAGGGTGTTTAACCATGAGCAGTTCTTC. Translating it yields CASSQDRVFNHEQFF.

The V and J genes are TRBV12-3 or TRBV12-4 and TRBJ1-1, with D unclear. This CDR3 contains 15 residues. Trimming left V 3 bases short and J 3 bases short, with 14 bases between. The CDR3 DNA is TGTGCCAGCAGTTTTAGAGGAGGGCTGGACACTGAAGCTTTCTTT. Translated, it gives CASSFRGGLDTEAFF.

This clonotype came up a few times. For the CDR3, the DNA is TGCGCCAGCAGCCAAGAGGGGCGGGAGACCCAGTACTTC. It codes for CASSQEGRETQYF. V gene TRBV4-3 combines with J gene TRBJ2-5; D is possibly TRBD1 (5 bases). This CDR3 has 13 amino acids. V gave up 0 bases and J gave up 5 bases, with 7 bases separating them. Germline V gives CDR1 LGHNA, CDR2 YSLEER.

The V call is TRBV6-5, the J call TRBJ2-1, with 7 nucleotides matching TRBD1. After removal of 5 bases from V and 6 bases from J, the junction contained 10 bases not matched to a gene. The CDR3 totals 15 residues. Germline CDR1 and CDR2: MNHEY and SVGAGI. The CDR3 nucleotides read TGTGCCAGCAGTCTAAAGGGGGCGCAAGGCAATGAGCAGTTCTTC. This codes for CASSLKGAQGNEQFF.

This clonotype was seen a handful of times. CDR3 DNA: TGTGCCAGCAGTGTCCCCACAGCCTACGAGCAGTACTTC. It specifies CASSVPTAYEQYF. V gene TRBV2 combines with J gene TRBJ2-7; no definite D call. Germline assignment: CDR1 SNHLY and CDR2 FYNNEI. The CDR3 covers 13 residues. V lost 4 bases to trimming and J lost 2 bases, with 9 bases between them.

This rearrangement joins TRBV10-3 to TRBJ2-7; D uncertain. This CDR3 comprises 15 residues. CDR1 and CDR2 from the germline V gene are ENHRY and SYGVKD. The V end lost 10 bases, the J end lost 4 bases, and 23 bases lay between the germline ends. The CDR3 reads CARTWGADNAYEQYF. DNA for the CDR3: TGTGCCAGGACCTGGGGTGCTGACAATGCATACGAGCAGTACTTC.

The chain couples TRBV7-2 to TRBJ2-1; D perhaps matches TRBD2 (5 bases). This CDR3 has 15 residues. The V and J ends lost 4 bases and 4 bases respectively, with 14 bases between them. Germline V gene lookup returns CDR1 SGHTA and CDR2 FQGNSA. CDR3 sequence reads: CASSSSGHMYNEQFF. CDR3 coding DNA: TGTGCCAGCAGCTCCAGCGGCCACATGTACAATGAGCAGTTCTTC.

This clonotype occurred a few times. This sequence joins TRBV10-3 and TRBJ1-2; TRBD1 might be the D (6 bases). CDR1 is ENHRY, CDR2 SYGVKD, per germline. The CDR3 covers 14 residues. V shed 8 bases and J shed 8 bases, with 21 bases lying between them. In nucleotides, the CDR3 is TGTGCCATCTTAGAAGGAGGGACGACAGGAGGCTACACCTTC. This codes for CAILEGGTTGGYTF.

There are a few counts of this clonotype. The CDR3 DNA follows: TGTGCCAGCAAACGTCGGGAAAACACCGGGGAGCTGTTTTTT. Its translation: CASKRRENTGELFF. V is TRBV12-3 or TRBV12-4 and J is TRBJ2-2; TRBD2 is a possible D gene (5 bases). Trimming left V 7 bases short and J 2 bases short, with 11 bases between. The CDR3 has 14 amino acids.

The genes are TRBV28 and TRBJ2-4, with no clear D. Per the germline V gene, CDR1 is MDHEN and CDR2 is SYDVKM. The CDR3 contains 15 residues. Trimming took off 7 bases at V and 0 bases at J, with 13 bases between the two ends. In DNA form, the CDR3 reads TGTGCCAGCACCGCTAACGTGTTAGCCAAAAACATTCAGTACTTC. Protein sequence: CASTANVLAKNIQYF.

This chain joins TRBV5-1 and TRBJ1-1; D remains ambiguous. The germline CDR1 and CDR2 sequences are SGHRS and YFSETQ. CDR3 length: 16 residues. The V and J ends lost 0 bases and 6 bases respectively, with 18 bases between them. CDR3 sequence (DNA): TGCGCCAGCAGCTTGGTAATTTCCGGGATTGTGGCTGAAGCTTTCTTT. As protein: CASSLVISGIVAEAFF.

CDR3: CASGDGLAGPNEQFF. The CDR3 region has the DNA TGCGCCAGCGGAGACGGACTAGCGGGGCCAAATGAGCAGTTCTTC. The V gene is TRBV5-1, the J gene TRBJ2-1, with 12 bases lining up with TRBD2. The germline CDR1 and CDR2 sequences are SGHRS and YFSETQ. V shed 7 bases and J 7 bases; nucleotides not matched to a gene: 9. This CDR3 has 15 residues.

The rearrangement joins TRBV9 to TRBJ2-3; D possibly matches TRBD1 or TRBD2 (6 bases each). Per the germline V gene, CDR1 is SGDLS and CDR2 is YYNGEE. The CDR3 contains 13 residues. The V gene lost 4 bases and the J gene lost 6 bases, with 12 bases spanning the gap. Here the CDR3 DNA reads TGTGCCAGCAGCCCGGGGGCCAGGGATACGCAGTATTTT. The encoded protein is CASSPGARDTQYF.

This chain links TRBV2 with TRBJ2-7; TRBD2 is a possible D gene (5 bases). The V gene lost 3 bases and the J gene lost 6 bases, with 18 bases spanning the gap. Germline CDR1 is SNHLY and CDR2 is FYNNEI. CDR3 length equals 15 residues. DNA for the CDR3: TGTGCCAGCAGTGATCTATCTAGCAGAGCTATCGAGCAGTACTTC. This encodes CASSDLSSRAIEQYF.

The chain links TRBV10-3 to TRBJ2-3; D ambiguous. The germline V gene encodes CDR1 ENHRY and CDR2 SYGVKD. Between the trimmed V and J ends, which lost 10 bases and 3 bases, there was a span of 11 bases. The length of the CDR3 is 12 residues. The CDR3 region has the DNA TGTGCCACCCGGGCTGGGACAGATACGCAGTATTTT. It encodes CATRAGTDTQYF.

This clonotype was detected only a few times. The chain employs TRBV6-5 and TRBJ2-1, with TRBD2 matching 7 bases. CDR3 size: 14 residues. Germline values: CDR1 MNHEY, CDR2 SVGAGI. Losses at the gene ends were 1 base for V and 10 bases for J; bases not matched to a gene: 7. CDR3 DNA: TGTGCCAGCAGTTACTTTGGACTAGGGAGCGAGCAGTTCTTC. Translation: CASSYFGLGSEQFF.

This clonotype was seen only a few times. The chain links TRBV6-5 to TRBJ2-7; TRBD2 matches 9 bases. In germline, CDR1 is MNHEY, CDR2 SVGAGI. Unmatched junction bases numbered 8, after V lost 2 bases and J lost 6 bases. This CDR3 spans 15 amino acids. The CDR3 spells CASSYGAGGPSEQYF. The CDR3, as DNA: TGTGCCAGCAGTTACGGGGCGGGAGGGCCCTCCGAGCAGTACTTC.

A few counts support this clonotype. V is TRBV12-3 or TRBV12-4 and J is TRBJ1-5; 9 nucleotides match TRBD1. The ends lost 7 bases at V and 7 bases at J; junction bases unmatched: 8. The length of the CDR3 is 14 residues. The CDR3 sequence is CASTGTGRFQPQHF. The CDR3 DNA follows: TGTGCCAGCACCGGGACAGGGAGGTTCCAGCCCCAGCATTTT.

CDR3 in DNA: TGTGCCAGCAGTTCGACAGGGAGGTCCTACGAGCAGTACTTC. Amino acids: CASSSTGRSYEQYF. The V call is TRBV28, the J call TRBJ2-7; D is perhaps TRBD1 (7 bases). The CDR3 extends over 14 amino acids. The germline V and J ends were trimmed by 4 bases and 1 base, with 11 bases remaining between them. Looked up from germline, CDR1 is MDHEN and CDR2 is SYDVKM.

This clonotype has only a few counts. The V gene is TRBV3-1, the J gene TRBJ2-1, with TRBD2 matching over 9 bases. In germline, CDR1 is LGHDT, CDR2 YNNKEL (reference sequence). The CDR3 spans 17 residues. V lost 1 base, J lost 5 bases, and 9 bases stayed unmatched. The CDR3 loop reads CASSQVAREGLNNEQFF. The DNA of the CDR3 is TGTGCCAGCAGCCAAGTTGCGCGGGAGGGCCTAAACAATGAGCAGTTCTTC.

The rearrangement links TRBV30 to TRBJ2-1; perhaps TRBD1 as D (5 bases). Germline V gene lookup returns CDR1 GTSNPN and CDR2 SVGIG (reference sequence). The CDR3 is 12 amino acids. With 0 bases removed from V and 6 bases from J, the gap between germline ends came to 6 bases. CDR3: CAWSVTGNEQFF. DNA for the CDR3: TGTGCCTGGAGTGTAACAGGCAATGAGCAGTTCTTC.

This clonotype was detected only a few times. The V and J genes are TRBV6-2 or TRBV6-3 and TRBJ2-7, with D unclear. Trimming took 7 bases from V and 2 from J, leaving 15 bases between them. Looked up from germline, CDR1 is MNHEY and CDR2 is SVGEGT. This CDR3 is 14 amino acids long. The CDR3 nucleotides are TGTGCCAGCATCGGTCCCACCGACGCCTACGAGCAGTACTTC. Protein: CASIGPTDAYEQYF.

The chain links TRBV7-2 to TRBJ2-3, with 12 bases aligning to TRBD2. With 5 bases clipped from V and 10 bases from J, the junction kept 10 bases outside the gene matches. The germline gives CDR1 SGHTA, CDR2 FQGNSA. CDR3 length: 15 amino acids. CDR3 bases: TGTGCCAGCAGCGCCACCGGGACTAGCGGGCTATCGCAGTATTTT. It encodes CASSATGTSGLSQYF.

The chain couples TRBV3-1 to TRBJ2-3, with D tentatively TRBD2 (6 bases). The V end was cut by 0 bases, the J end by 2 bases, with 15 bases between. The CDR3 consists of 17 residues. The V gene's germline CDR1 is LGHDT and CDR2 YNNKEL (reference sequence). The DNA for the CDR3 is TGTGCCAGCAGCCAAGATCGCTGGCAGCGGGTCACAGATACGCAGTATTTT. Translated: CASSQDRWQRVTDTQYF.

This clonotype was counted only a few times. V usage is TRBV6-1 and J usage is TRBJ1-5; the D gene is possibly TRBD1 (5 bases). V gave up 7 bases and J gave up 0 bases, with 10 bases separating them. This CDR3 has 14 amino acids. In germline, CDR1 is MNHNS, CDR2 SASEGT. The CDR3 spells CASMGPYSNQPQHF. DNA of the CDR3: TGTGCCAGCATGGGGCCCTATAGCAATCAGCCCCAGCATTTT.

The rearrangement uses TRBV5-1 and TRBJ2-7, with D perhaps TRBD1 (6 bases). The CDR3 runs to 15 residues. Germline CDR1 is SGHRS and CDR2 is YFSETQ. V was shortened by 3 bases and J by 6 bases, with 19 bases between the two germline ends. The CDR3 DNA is TGCGCCAGCAGCTCATATACGTTACAGGGAAGCGAGCAGTACTTC. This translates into CASSSYTLQGSEQYF.

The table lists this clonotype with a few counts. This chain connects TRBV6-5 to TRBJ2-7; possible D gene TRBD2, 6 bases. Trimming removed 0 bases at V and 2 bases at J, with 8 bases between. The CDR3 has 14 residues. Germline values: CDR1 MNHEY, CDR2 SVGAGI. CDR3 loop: CASSYSGRTYEQYF. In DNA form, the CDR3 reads TGTGCCAGCAGTTACTCTGGGAGGACCTACGAGCAGTACTTC.

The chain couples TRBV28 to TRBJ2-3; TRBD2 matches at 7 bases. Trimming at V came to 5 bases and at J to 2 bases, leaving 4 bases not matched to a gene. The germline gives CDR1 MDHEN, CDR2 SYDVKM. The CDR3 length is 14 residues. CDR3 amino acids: CASSLTSITDTQYF. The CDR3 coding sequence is TGTGCCAGCAGTCTGACTAGCATCACAGATACGCAGTATTTT.